This TCR beta chain was identified in a study of OX40 agonist ivuxolimab in advanced cancers. Looking at the study overall: Patients were given ivuxolimab, an antibody that agonizes OX40 (CD134). Whole-study results and caveats: People who partly responded at 0.1-3.0 mg/kg had some of the least clonal expansion seen.

As for this clone: The antigen is undetermined.

The assay was immunoSEQ multiplex PCR, and TCRdb's table has in-frame clones only and misses some. The repertoire holds 50,000 to 65,000 clones, with about nine tenths as singletons. No patient had autoimmune disease or received systemic immunosuppression. The specimen was CD4+ or CD8+ T cells sorted from blood, collected in a trial of the OX40 agonist ivuxolimab. The receptor comes from an adult with an advanced solid tumor such as melanoma, head and neck, liver or kidney cancer.

CDR3 bases: TGTGCCAGCAGTTACCTCCGAGCCACAGATACGCAGTATTTT. Translated: CASSYLRATDTQYF. V usage is TRBV6-5 and J usage is TRBJ2-3; D call uncertain. The V gene lost 2 bases and the J gene lost 2 bases, with 8 bases spanning the gap. Germline CDR1 is MNHEY and CDR2 is SVGAGI. There are 14 residues in the CDR3.